This record looks at one T cell receptor (beta chain) sequence and its context. The repertoire was sequenced with immunoSEQ multiplex PCR; TCRdb's copy has only in-frame clones and lacks some. The data hold approximately 81,000 clones, with approximately 82% observed a single time. The source of the sample is a study of blood T cell repertoires in COVID-19. Study in general: Sites across the United States, Italy and Spain contributed samples from acute and convalescent COVID-19. Sample material is recorded as cDNA or gDNA derived from T cells, B-cell-depleted T cells, or PBMCs.

Sequences were obtained from peripheral blood. This receptor was taken from a human donor in a cohort sampled during active COVID-19.

In DNA, the CDR3 is TGTGCCAGTAGTCCTCGACAGGGGAATTCGAACACTGAAGCTTTCTTT. Protein sequence: CASSPRQGNSNTEAFF. The chain is built from TRBV19 and TRBJ1-1; 8 positions agree with TRBD1. The length of the CDR3 is 16 residues. Germline loops: CDR1 LNHDA, CDR2 SQIVND (reference sequence). The V gene end was trimmed by 5 bases and the J gene end by 1 base; junction bases not matched to a gene: 9.